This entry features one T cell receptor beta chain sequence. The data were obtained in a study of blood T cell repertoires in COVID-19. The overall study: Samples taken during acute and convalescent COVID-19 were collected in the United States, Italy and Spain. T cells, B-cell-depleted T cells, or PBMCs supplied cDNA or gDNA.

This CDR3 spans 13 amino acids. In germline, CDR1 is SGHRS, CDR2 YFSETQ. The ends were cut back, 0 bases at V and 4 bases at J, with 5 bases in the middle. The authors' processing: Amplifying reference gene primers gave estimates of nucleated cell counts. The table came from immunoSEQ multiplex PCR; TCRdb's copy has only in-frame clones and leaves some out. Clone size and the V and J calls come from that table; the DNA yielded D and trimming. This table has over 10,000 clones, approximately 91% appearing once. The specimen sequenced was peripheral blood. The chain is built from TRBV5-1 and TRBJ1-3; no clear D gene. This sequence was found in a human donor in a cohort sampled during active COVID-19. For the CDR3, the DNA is TGCGCCAGCAGCTTGGACAGAGGAAACACCATATATTTT. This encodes CASSLDRGNTIYF.